In its sample, the clone carrying this T cell receptor beta chain was seen a few times. The CDR3 has 14 amino acids. With V trimmed by 7 bases and J by 5 bases, 13 bases remained unmatched. CDR1 and CDR2 (germline): SQVTM, ANQGSEA. This specimen comes from a study of T-cell reconstitution after alpha-beta-depleted transplantation in children. TCRbeta library construction was performed incorporating unique molecular identifiers. TCRdb fed the PCR reads into MiXCR, producing one record per CDR3 protein. The data contain some 530,000 distinct CDR3 sequences, about 12% of them seen just once; the ten biggest clones take up less than 6.5%.

This chain uses TRBV29-1 with TRBJ2-7; 8 bases are a match to TRBD1. This receptor was identified in a human donor who donated a stem cell graft to a child with combined immunodeficiency. Sequencing was performed on PBMCs from the stem cell graft donor, taken from the stem cell graft. CDR3 in amino acids: CSASLWQGADEQYF. CDR3 DNA sequence: TGCAGCGCAAGCCTTTGGCAGGGGGCCGACGAGCAGTACTTC.